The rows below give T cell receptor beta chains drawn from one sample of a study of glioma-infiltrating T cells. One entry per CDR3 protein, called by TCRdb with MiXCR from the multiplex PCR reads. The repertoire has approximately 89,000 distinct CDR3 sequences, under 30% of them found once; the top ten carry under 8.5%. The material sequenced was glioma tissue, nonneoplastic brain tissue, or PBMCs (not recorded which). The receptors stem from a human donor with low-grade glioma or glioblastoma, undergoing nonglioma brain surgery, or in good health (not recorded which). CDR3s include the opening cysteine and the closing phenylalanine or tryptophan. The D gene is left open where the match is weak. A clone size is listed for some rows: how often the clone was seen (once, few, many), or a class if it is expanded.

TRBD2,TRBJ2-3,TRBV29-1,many,TGCAGCGCCGGAGCCGGGACTAGCGGATACACAGATACGCAGTATTTT,CSAGAGTSGYTDTQYF
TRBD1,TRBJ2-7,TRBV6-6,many,TGTGCCAGCAGTTACTCGCCGGACAGGGTCTACGAGCAGTACTTC,CASSYSPDRVYEQYF
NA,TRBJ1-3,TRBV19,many,TGTGCCAGTCAAGACAACTCTGGAAACACCATATATTTT,CASQDNSGNTIYF
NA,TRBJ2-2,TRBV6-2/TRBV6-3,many,TGTGCCAGCAGTTATTCCTGGGCAGGCCTAGGGAAACCCACCGGGGAGCTGTTTTTT,CASSYSWAGLGKPTGELFF
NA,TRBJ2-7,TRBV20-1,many,TGCAGTGCTAGAACCGGGGGGCCCTACGAGCAGTACTTC,CSARTGGPYEQYF
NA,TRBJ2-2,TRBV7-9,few,TGTGCCAGCAGACCCAACCCCGACGGCACCGGGGAGCTGTTTTTT,CASRPNPDGTGELFF
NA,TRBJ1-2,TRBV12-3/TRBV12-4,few,TGTGCCAGCAGTTTTTGGGAGGGTAACTATGGCTACACCTTC,CASSFWEGNYGYTF
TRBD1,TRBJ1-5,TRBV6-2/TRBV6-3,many,TGTGCCAGCAGTTATCTCCGGGACAGGGCTAGCAATCAGCCCCAGCATTTT,CASSYLRDRASNQPQHF
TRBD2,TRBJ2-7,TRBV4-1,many,TGCGCCAGCGCTCCGGGACTAGTATCCTACGAGCAGTACTTC,CASAPGLVSYEQYF
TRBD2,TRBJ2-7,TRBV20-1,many,TGCAGTGCTAGGTCCCCTAGCGGGAGAGGACCCCACTACGAGCAGTACTTC,CSARSPSGRGPHYEQYF
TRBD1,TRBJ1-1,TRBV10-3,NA,TGTGCCACCGCGGACAGGGAAGACACTGAAGCTTTCTTT,CATADREDTEAFF
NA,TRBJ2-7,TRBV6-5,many,TGTGCCAGCAGTTACGGACGTGGGTACAGCTCCTACGAGCAGTACTTC,CASSYGRGYSSYEQYF
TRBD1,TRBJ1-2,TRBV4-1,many,TGCGCCAGCAGCCAAGGGGGGACAGCTTATGGCTACACCTTC,CASSQGGTAYGYTF
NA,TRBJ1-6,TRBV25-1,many,TGTGCCAGCCTTCGCTCGGGGTCCTATAATTCACCCCTCCACTTT,CASLRSGSYNSPLHF
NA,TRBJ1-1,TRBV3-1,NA,TGTGCCAGCAGCCAAAAAAGTGGGGTCCACACTGAAGCTTTCTTT,CASSQKSGVHTEAFF
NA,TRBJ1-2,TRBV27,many,TGTGCCAGCAGCACAGGGAGAGCCTATGGCTACACCTTC,CASSTGRAYGYTF
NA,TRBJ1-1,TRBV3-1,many,TGTGCCAGCAGCGCACGACAGTTGGGAGAGACTGAAGCTTTCTTT,CASSARQLGETEAFF
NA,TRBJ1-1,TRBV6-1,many,TGTGCCAGCAGGCTGACAGAGAACACTGAAGCTTTCTTT,CASRLTENTEAFF
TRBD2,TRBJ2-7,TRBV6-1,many,TGTGCCAGCAGTTTCGGGACTAGATTCTACGAGCAGTACTTC,CASSFGTRFYEQYF
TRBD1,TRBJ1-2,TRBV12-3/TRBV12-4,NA,TGTGCCAGCAGTCGATCCGACAGGGAGTTGCTCTATGGCTACACCTTC,CASSRSDRELLYGYTF
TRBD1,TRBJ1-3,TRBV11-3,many,TGTGCCAGCAGCGCACCGGGACAGGCGCGGGACACCATATATTTT,CASSAPGQARDTIYF
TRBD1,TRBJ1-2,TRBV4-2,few,TGTGCCAGCAGCCAATCGGACCCGGGACAGGGGACCACCTTC,CASSQSDPGQGTTF
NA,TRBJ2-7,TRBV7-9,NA,TGTGCCAGCAGCTTCGACAGCAACTCCTACGAGCAGTACTTC,CASSFDSNSYEQYF
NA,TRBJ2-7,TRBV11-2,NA,TGTGCCAGCAGCTTAGTCGAGGGGAGGTACGAGCAGTACTTC,CASSLVEGRYEQYF
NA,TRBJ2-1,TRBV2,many,TGTGCCAGCATTAGGTCCGGGGCAAACAATGAGCAGTTCTTC,CASIRSGANNEQFF
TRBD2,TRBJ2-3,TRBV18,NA,TGTGCCAGCTCACCCCTCACACACAGGACTAGCCCGAGCACAGATACGCAGTATTTT,CASSPLTHRTSPSTDTQYF
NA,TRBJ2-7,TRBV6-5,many,TGTGCCAGCAGTTACTCCGGCGGGGTTCGATGGTACTTC,CASSYSGGVRWYF
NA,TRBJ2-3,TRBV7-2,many,TGTGCCAGCAGCGTTAGGCCACGGGGAGGTTCCACAGATACGCAGTATTTT,CASSVRPRGGSTDTQYF
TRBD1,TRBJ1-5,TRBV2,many,TGTGCCAGCAGTAAACCGGGACAGGAGAATCAGCCCCAGCATTTT,CASSKPGQENQPQHF
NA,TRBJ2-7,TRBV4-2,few,TGTGCCAGCAGCCAAAAGTTAGATAGTTGGGGCACCTACGAGCAGTACTTC,CASSQKLDSWGTYEQYF
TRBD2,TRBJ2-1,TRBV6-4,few,TGTGCCAGCAGTGACGGGGGGGTTCCGTACAATGAGCAGTTCTTC,CASSDGGVPYNEQFF
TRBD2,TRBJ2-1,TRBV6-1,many,TGTGCCAGCAGTGACAGCCATTGGGCAGCGGGGGGGCGTAATGAGCAGTTCTTC,CASSDSHWAAGGRNEQFF